Shown below are 29 T cell receptor beta chains from a single sample sequenced in a study of T cell repertoires in cytomegalovirus infection. TCRdb reprocessed the reads via MiXCR and lists one record per CDR3 protein. The data show some 400,000 distinct CDR3 sequences, about 33% seen once. The sequenced material came from PBMCs. The receptors come from a human donor in good health (CMV status not recorded). Some clones in this sample may be carry-over from other donors' samples.

This clonotype occurred a few times. The rearrangement joins TRBV2 to TRBJ2-1; 13 positions match TRBD2. Germline assignment: CDR1 SNHLY and CDR2 FYNNEI. The J segment lost 8 bases and the V segment lost 8 bases, leaving 6 bases of the junction unmatched. The CDR3 length is 14 residues. This CDR3 reads CASQLAGGQDEQFF. In nucleotides, the CDR3 is TGTGCCAGCCAACTAGCGGGGGGGCAGGATGAGCAGTTCTTC.

This chain joins TRBV5-6 and TRBJ2-5, with 11 positions matching TRBD2. CDR3 size: 15 residues. J was trimmed by 3 bases and V by 2 bases; bases with no gene match: 3. The germline gives CDR1 SGHDT, CDR2 YYEEEE. The CDR3 reads CASSFPGLAEETQYF. The CDR3 bases are TGTGCCAGCAGCTTCCCGGGACTAGCGGAAGAGACCCAGTACTTC.

V usage is TRBV29-1 and J usage is TRBJ2-1; 9 bases map to TRBD2. The germline CDR1 and CDR2 sequences are SQVTM and ANQGSEA. The CDR3 consists of 16 residues. V was pared by 0 bases and J by 6 bases, with 9 bases of the junction left unmatched. DNA for the CDR3: TGCAGCGTTGAAGATTGGGGGGCTAGCGGGGTCAATGAGCAGTTCTTC. Protein sequence: CSVEDWGASGVNEQFF.

This sequence joins TRBV14 and TRBJ1-3; 9 bases align to TRBD1. V shed 3 bases, J shed 0 bases, and the junction held 6 bases outside the gene matches. The CDR3 spans 17 residues. Germline assignment: CDR1 SGHDN and CDR2 FVKESK. CDR3 DNA sequence: TGTGCCAGCAGCCATGTCGGGACAGGGAGCTCTGGAAACACCATATATTTT. This gives the protein CASSHVGTGSSGNTIYF.

This clonotype occurred many times. The chain uses TRBV12-3 or TRBV12-4 and TRBJ1-2; D is possibly TRBD1 (5 bases). V was trimmed by 5 bases and J by 0 bases, leaving 10 bases between them. The CDR3 is 14 residues long. The CDR3 loop is CASSIDRTNYGYTF. In DNA, the CDR3 is TGTGCCAGCAGTATCGACAGAACTAACTATGGCTACACCTTC.

The chain joins TRBV6-6 to TRBJ1-6, with TRBD1 matching 7 bases. Germline V CDR1 and CDR2: MNHNY, SVGAGI (reference sequence). The CDR3 sequence is 16 residues long. V lost 6 bases and J lost 11; bases outside the gene matches: 16. The CDR3 DNA follows: TGTGCCAGCAGGGATAGCAACCGGGACAGAGGGGCACCCCTCCACTTT. Translation: CASRDSNRDRGAPLHF.

V is TRBV27 and J is TRBJ2-5; D possibly corresponds to TRBD2 (5 bases). The germline CDR1 and CDR2 sequences are MNHEY and SMNVEV (reference sequence). This CDR3 comprises 16 residues. Trimming took off 2 bases at V and 5 bases at J, with 18 bases between the two ends. The chain's CDR3 is CASSLDPSGGRETQYF. The CDR3 DNA follows: TGTGCCAGCAGTTTAGACCCCAGCGGAGGTCGGGAGACCCAGTACTTC.

Only a few counts were recorded for this clonotype. V gene TRBV25-1 combines with J gene TRBJ1-2; 7 bases are a match to TRBD1. Unmatched junction bases numbered 11, after V lost 6 bases and J lost 4 bases. This CDR3 is built from 15 residues. Looked up from germline, CDR1 is MGHDK and CDR2 is SYGVNS. The DNA of the CDR3 is TGTGCCAGCAGCGATATCTCCGGGACAGCCTATGGCTACACCTTC. Translation gives CASSDISGTAYGYTF.

With respect to this clonotype: Because the CDR3's place on the DNA is in doubt, the DNA is left out and the CDR3 is given as listed by TCRdb. J is TRBJ2-2 and V is TRBV5-5; the table's D gene call, TRBD1, was not cross checked with the DNA. CDR1 SGHKS and CDR2 YYEKEE come from the germline V gene (reference sequence). The CDR3 region is 16 residues in length, termini included. The chain's CDR3 is CASSSWWGPGAGELFF.

Many counts were recorded for this clonotype. CDR3 sequence reads: CASSSGTYSYEQYF. As DNA, the CDR3 is TGTGCCAGCAGCTCCGGGACTTACTCCTACGAGCAGTACTTC. The chain links TRBV7-2 to TRBJ2-7; TRBD2 might be the D (6 bases). The germline V gene has CDR1 SGHTA and CDR2 FQGNSA. The germline V and J ends were trimmed by 4 bases and 0 bases, with 10 bases remaining between them. This CDR3 spans 14 amino acids.

The rearrangement uses TRBV24-1 and TRBJ2-7, with D perhaps matching TRBD1 (5 bases). CDR3 size: 13 residues. The V end lost 4 bases, the J end lost 5 bases, and 11 bases lay between the germline ends. CDR1 is KGHDR and CDR2 is SFDVKD in the germline V gene. The chain's CDR3 is CATSDPGRHEQYF. CDR3 coding DNA: TGTGCCACCAGTGACCCAGGGCGCCACGAGCAGTACTTC.

This clonotype was observed a handful of times. The DNA for the CDR3 is TGTGCCAGCAGTGCCAGGGGTATCGGGGAGCTGTTTTTT. Translation: CASSARGIGELFF. V gene TRBV2 combines with J gene TRBJ2-2, with D maybe TRBD1 (6 bases). Looked up from germline, CDR1 is SNHLY and CDR2 is FYNNEI. CDR3 size: 13 residues. V was shortened by 4 bases and J by 7 bases, with 10 bases between the two germline ends.

This clonotype was seen a few times. The rearrangement uses TRBV12-3 or TRBV12-4 and TRBJ1-2, with D possibly TRBD1 on 5 matching bases. This CDR3 is built from 14 residues. Trimming cost V 5 bases and J 5 bases, with 15 bases left between them. CDR3 residues: CASSPRQTRYGYTF. The DNA for the CDR3 is TGTGCCAGCAGTCCCAGACAGACGAGGTATGGCTACACCTTC.

The chain has TRBV7-2 and TRBJ1-2, with D uncertain. V gave up 0 bases and J gave up 4 bases, with 12 bases separating them. This CDR3 region has 15 residues. Per the germline V gene, CDR1 is SGHTA and CDR2 is FQGNSA. The CDR3 here is CASSLAGVSSYGYTF. In DNA form, the CDR3 reads TGTGCCAGCAGCTTAGCTGGGGTTAGCAGCTATGGCTACACCTTC.

Only a few counts were recorded for this clonotype. The rearrangement joins TRBV12-3 or TRBV12-4 to TRBJ1-6; no clear D. The CDR3 loop spans 14 amino acids. The V gene lost 1 base and the J gene lost 2 bases, with 3 bases spanning the gap. CDR3 amino acids: CASSLVAYNSPLHF. CDR3 nucleotide sequence: TGTGCCAGCAGTTTAGTCGCCTATAATTCACCCCTCCACTTT.

Of note for this clonotype: This could be a read error, since a much larger clone is one nucleotide away. The conserved closing phenylalanine or tryptophan is absent in this CDR3, likely reflecting a read error. The chain recombines TRBV7-2 with TRBJ2-3; TRBD2 matches 9 bases. Germline CDR1 reads SGHTA; CDR2 reads FQGNSA. The CDR3 extends over 16 amino acids. Trimming cost V 2 bases and J 1 base; bases outside gene matches: 4. The CDR3 DNA reads as TGTGCCAGCAGCTTAAAAGCGGGGGGCCGCACAGATACGCAGTATTGT. Its translation: CASSLKAGGRTDTQYC.

The V gene is TRBV28, the J gene TRBJ1-5, with D possibly being TRBD1 (5 bases). The CDR3 is 13 residues long. Trimming took 5 bases from V and 6 from J, leaving 11 bases between them. CDR1 is MDHEN, CDR2 SYDVKM, per germline. The CDR3 coding sequence is TGTGCCAGCAGTCCCCTAGGGGTTCAGCCCCAGCATTTT. Amino acids: CASSPLGVQPQHF.

The J gene is TRBJ2-7, the V gene TRBV5-1; tentative D call: TRBD1 (6 bases). Trimming removed 4 bases from V and 1 base from J, with 12 bases in between. CDR1 SGHRS and CDR2 YFSETQ come from the germline V gene. The CDR3 consists of 14 residues. Here the CDR3 reads CASSVDSRSYEQYF. DNA of the CDR3: TGCGCCAGCAGCGTGGACAGCCGTTCCTACGAGCAGTACTTC.

At least ten counts were recorded for this clonotype. The chain joins TRBV19 to TRBJ2-1; TRBD1 matches at 7 bases. This CDR3 contains 13 residues. With V trimmed by 8 bases and J by 5 bases, 6 bases remained unmatched. CDR1 and CDR2 (germline): LNHDA, SQIVND (reference sequence). As DNA, the CDR3 is TGTGCCAGTTCCCCCGGGACAGACAATGAGCAGTTCTTC. This codes for CASSPGTDNEQFF.

This clonotype showed up many times. The V and J genes are TRBV7-9 and TRBJ2-5; 11 bases fit TRBD1. Germline V gene lookup returns CDR1 SEHNR and CDR2 FQNEAQ (reference sequence). V shed 5 bases and J 3 bases; nucleotides not matched to a gene: 5. This CDR3 spans 15 amino acids. Written as DNA, the CDR3 is TGTGCCAGCAGCCTCCGGGACAGGGGGAAAGAGACCCAGTACTTC. Translation: CASSLRDRGKETQYF.

The rearrangement joins TRBV4-3 to TRBJ1-1; weak D call: TRBD1 (6 bases). Germline lookup yields CDR1 LGHNA and CDR2 YSLEER. Trimming took off 0 bases at V and 5 bases at J, with 13 bases between the two ends. The length of the CDR3 is 15 residues. The CDR3 is CASSQDQGWSTEAFF. The DNA for the CDR3 is TGCGCCAGCAGCCAAGATCAGGGGTGGTCAACTGAAGCTTTCTTT.

The chain is built from TRBV7-8 and TRBJ1-1; 7 bases are a match to TRBD1. Per the germline V gene, CDR1 is SGHVS and CDR2 is FQNEAQ. J was trimmed by 5 bases and V by 5 bases; bases with no gene match: 14. CDR3 length: 16 amino acids. The CDR3 is CASSPARRGLRTEAFF. The CDR3 nucleotides read TGTGCCAGCAGCCCAGCCAGGAGGGGGCTGAGGACTGAAGCTTTCTTT. Full variable domain (missing parts from reference TRBV7-8 and TRBJ1-1): GAGVSQSPRYKVAKRGQDVALRCDPISGHVSLFWYQQALGQGPEFLTYFQNEAQLDKSGLPSDRFFAERPEGSVSTLKIQRTQQEDSAVYLCASSPARRGLRTEAFFGQGTRLTVV.

The V and J genes are TRBV28 and TRBJ1-2; possibly TRBD1 for D (5 bases). This CDR3 has 13 amino acids. CDR1 is MDHEN, CDR2 SYDVKM, per germline. V lost 5 bases, J lost 4 bases, and 11 bases lay in between. The CDR3 DNA reads as TGTGCCAGCAGTGTCGACAGAGTCTATGGCTACACCTTC. Its translation is CASSVDRVYGYTF.

This clonotype appeared many times. The chain combines TRBV11-2 with TRBJ2-3; TRBD2 aligns across 7 bases. CDR1 and CDR2 (germline): SGHAT, FQNNGV. V dropped 4 bases and J dropped 2; count of bases not matched to a gene: 6. The CDR3 spans 15 residues. In DNA form, the CDR3 reads TGTGCCAGCAGCTCCGGGACTATTTCCACAGATACGCAGTATTTT. Its protein is CASSSGTISTDTQYF.

On this clonotype: At one of its ends the junction is not consistent with the germline gene, which may arise from a read error. This rearrangement joins TRBV5-1 to TRBJ2-3; 7 bases agree with TRBD2. Looked up from germline, CDR1 is SGHRS and CDR2 is YFSETQ. This CDR3 is built from 17 residues. CDR3 protein: CARSLGGLADRTDTQYF. Written as DNA, the CDR3 is TGCGCCAGAAGCTTGGGGGGTCTAGCGGACCGCACAGATACGCAGTATTTT.

The rearrangement joins TRBV3-1 to TRBJ1-3; D is uncertain. Germline CDR1 and CDR2: LGHDT and YNNKEL (reference sequence). The CDR3 contains 16 residues. Trimming cost V 5 bases and J 0 bases, with 14 bases left between them. CDR3 sequence: CASSFGEGSSGNTIYF. CDR3 nucleotides: TGTGCCAGCAGCTTCGGGGAGGGTAGCTCTGGAAACACCATATATTTT.

This clonotype was observed at least ten times. This chain links TRBV7-2 with TRBJ2-1; the match to TRBD1 covers 12 bases. The V segment lost 4 bases and the J segment 7 bases; nucleotides outside the gene matches: 8. This CDR3 is built from 16 residues. Germline CDR1 is SGHTA and CDR2 is FQGNSA. CDR3 amino acids: CASSSPGQGARNEQFF. For the CDR3, the DNA is TGTGCCAGCAGCTCACCGGGACAGGGGGCGCGTAATGAGCAGTTCTTC. The complete variable domain, with remaining parts taken from reference TRBV7-2 and TRBJ2-1, reads GAGVSQSPSNKVTEKGKDVELRCDPISGHTALYWYRQSLGQGLEFLIYFQGNSAPDKSGLPSDRFSAERTGGSVSTLTIQRTQQEDSAVYLCASSSPGQGARNEQFFGPGTRLTVL.

The rearrangement links TRBV20-1 to TRBJ1-1, with TRBD1 matching over 7 bases. V shed 3 bases, J shed 5 bases, and the junction held 9 bases outside the gene matches. The CDR3 is 14 residues long. Per germline, CDR1 DFQATT and CDR2 SNEGSKA (reference sequence). CDR3 DNA sequence: TGCAGTGCTAGCGGTACGACAGGGCGGACTGAAGCTTTCTTT. This sequence encodes CSASGTTGRTEAFF.

This clonotype was recorded many times. The chain links TRBV6-6 to TRBJ2-3, with D maybe TRBD2 (7 bases). Trimming cost V 2 bases and J 1 base, with 13 bases left between them. Germline V gene lookup returns CDR1 MNHNY and CDR2 SVGAGI (reference sequence). The CDR3 is made up of 16 amino acids. CDR3 region: CASSYARGPRTDTQYF. The CDR3 coding sequence is TGTGCCAGCAGTTACGCGCGGGGGCCCCGCACAGATACGCAGTATTTT.